One sample yielded the 12 T cell receptor beta chains listed below, sequenced in a study of molecular identifiers for immune sequencing clone quantification. Each CDR3 protein gets one entry after TCRdb re-called the PCR reads with MiXCR. Found here are around 43,000 distinct CDR3 sequences, roughly a fifth of them singletons; the top ten hold more than 0.9%. The sequenced sample was naive CD8+ T cells from blood, with Jurkat cell RNA spiked in. Subset here: FACS-sorted CD8+CD4-CCR7+CD45RA+ naive T cells. The receptors here all came from a human donor in good health. Some libraries in this study had Jurkat cell RNA spiked in.

Notes on this clonotype: One end of the junction is discordant with germline, which a read error may explain. This chain links TRBV5-4 with TRBJ2-3, with D maybe TRBD2 (5 bases). The CDR3 is 15 amino acids. Germline V lookup: CDR1 SGHNT, CDR2 YYREEE (reference sequence). The CDR3 DNA is TGCGCCAGCAGCTTTGTGGACTCAGCACCAGATACGCAGTATTTT. Translation gives CASSFVDSAPDTQYF.

This clonotype was detected ten times or more. The chain joins TRBV28 to TRBJ2-3; 8 bases align to TRBD2. V lost 3 bases to trimming and J lost 6 bases; unmatched junction nucleotides: 14. The CDR3 loop spans 17 amino acids. CDR1 and CDR2 (germline): MDHEN, SYDVKM. As DNA, the CDR3 is TGTGCCAGCAGTTTCAGGGGCAGGGGCATAGCGGGGGATACGCAGTATTTT. Its translation: CASSFRGRGIAGDTQYF.

This clonotype was found many times. The chain recombines TRBV5-6 with TRBJ2-1; no definite D call. CDR1 and CDR2 from the germline V gene are SGHDT and YYEEEE. Trimming stripped 7 bases from V and 2 bases from J, with 13 bases between. The CDR3 is made up of 14 amino acids. The CDR3 loop reads CASAPLRTYNEQFF. For the CDR3, the DNA is TGTGCCAGCGCCCCCCTGAGGACCTACAATGAGCAGTTCTTC.

This clonotype was counted many times. This chain joins TRBV6-5 and TRBJ2-7; D may be TRBD1 (6 bases). The length of the CDR3 is 14 residues. Trimming took off 5 bases at V and 2 bases at J, with 13 bases between the two ends. CDR1 is MNHEY and CDR2 is SVGAGI in the germline V gene. The CDR3 spells CASSQGTEPYEQYF. The CDR3, as DNA: TGTGCCAGCAGTCAGGGGACGGAGCCCTACGAGCAGTACTTC.

At least ten counts were recorded for this clonotype. The rearrangement uses TRBV2 and TRBJ1-1; possibly TRBD1 for D (6 bases). V was shortened by 4 bases and J by 6 bases, with 12 bases between the two germline ends. Germline V lookup: CDR1 SNHLY, CDR2 FYNNEI. There are 13 residues in the CDR3. CDR3 in amino acids: CASSVWTVPEAFF. DNA of the CDR3: TGTGCCAGCAGTGTTTGGACAGTCCCTGAAGCTTTCTTT.

This clonotype was counted many times. The genes are TRBV12-3 or TRBV12-4 and TRBJ1-5, with a possible D match to TRBD1 (5 bases). The CDR3 has 14 amino acids. Trimming left V 1 base short and J 10 bases short, with 14 bases between. DNA of the CDR3: TGTGCCAGCAGTTTAGGGGAATCAGGGTCCCCCCAGCATTTT. Residues: CASSLGESGSPQHF.

This clonotype was seen repeatedly, ten times or more. The chain has TRBV19 and TRBJ2-7, with D possibly being TRBD2 (6 bases). Germline-derived CDR1 and CDR2 are LNHDA and SQIVND (reference sequence). The CDR3 has 13 residues. V lost 1 base and J 7 bases, leaving 11 bases between the germline ends. The CDR3 region has the DNA TGTGCCAGTAGTATAGCGGAGGGGCGGGAGCAGTACTTC. Residues: CASSIAEGREQYF.

Ten or more counts support this clonotype. J is TRBJ1-5 and V is TRBV2; D might be TRBD1 (5 bases). The CDR3 sequence is 15 residues long. Deletions cut 6 bases from V and 0 bases from J, with 12 bases between. Germline V gives CDR1 SNHLY, CDR2 FYNNEI. For the CDR3, the DNA is TGTGCCAGCAGCCCGGACATTAATAGCAATCAGCCCCAGCATTTT. Its protein product is CASSPDINSNQPQHF.

The chain employs TRBV19 and TRBJ2-1; 11 positions agree with TRBD2. The trim removed 3 bases at V and 9 bases at J, leaving 1 base unmatched. CDR3 length: 13 amino acids. Germline loops: CDR1 LNHDA, CDR2 SQIVND (reference sequence). The CDR3 DNA sequence: TGTGCCAGTAGTATTCTAGCGGGGGGTGAGCAGTTCTTC. Translating it yields CASSILAGGEQFF.

The table lists this clonotype with many counts. The V and J genes are TRBV7-9 and TRBJ2-3; D unresolved. The CDR3 loop spans 18 amino acids. CDR1 is SEHNR and CDR2 is FQNEAQ in the germline V gene (reference sequence). V lost 1 base and J 1 base, leaving 18 bases between the germline ends. The CDR3 region is CASSLVSSRHDGTDTQYF. The CDR3 nucleotides read TGTGCCAGCAGCTTAGTGTCCTCTCGACACGATGGCACAGATACGCAGTATTTT. Full variable domain (rest looked up from reference TRBV7-9 and TRBJ2-3): DTGVSQNPRHKITKRGQNVTFRCDPISEHNRLYWYRQTLGQGPEFLTYFQNEAQLEKSRLLSDRFSAERPKGSFSTLEIQRTEQGDSAMYLCASSLVSSRHDGTDTQYFGPGTRLTVL.

This chain uses TRBV29-1 with TRBJ1-4; no reliable D call. V was clipped by 5 bases and J by 5 bases, with 12 bases between them. This CDR3 spans 13 amino acids. CDR1 SQVTM and CDR2 ANQGSEA come from the germline V gene. The CDR3 protein is CSVQWGINEKLFF. DNA of the CDR3: TGCAGCGTTCAGTGGGGAATAAATGAAAAACTGTTTTTT.

This clonotype was counted ten times or more. The chain carries TRBV6-1 and TRBJ2-7, with D maybe TRBD1 (6 bases). Trimming stripped 0 bases from V and 3 bases from J, with 9 bases between. The CDR3 runs 14 residues. From germline, CDR1 is MNHNS and CDR2 SASEGT. The CDR3 sequence is CASSEAARGYEQYF. CDR3 DNA: TGTGCCAGCAGTGAAGCGGCCAGGGGCTACGAGCAGTACTTC.